The 23 T cell receptor beta chains given below trace back to one sample, sequenced in a study of shared clonotypes between healthy human individuals. TCRdb keeps only in-frame clones here, not all; method: immunoSEQ multiplex PCR. In the table there are millions of clones, 90% to 95% of which are singletons. Sequenced sample: naive CD4+ T cells sorted from blood. Subset described: CD45RA+ positively selected. The receptor set was obtained from a man aged 18 to 29 in good health.

V usage is TRBV19 and J usage is TRBJ1-1; 9 bases are a match to TRBD1. The CDR3 spans 15 residues. The ends lost 5 bases at V and 0 bases at J; junction bases unmatched: 4. Looked up from germline, CDR1 is LNHDA and CDR2 is SQIVND (reference sequence). This CDR3 reads CASSFGTGLNTEAFF. CDR3 nucleotide sequence: TGTGCCAGTAGTTTCGGGACAGGGTTGAACACTGAAGCTTTCTTT.

The V call is TRBV28, the J call TRBJ1-2, with D perhaps TRBD1 (6 bases). The germline gives CDR1 MDHEN, CDR2 SYDVKM. CDR3 size: 14 residues. V dropped 8 bases and J dropped 2 bases, with 15 bases sitting between them. CDR3 sequence: CASYVLGANYGYTF. DNA of the CDR3: TGTGCCAGCTACGTTCTGGGGGCCAACTATGGCTACACCTTC.

The chain joins TRBV5-1 to TRBJ2-1; unclear D gene. Germline CDR1 SGHRS, CDR2 YFSETQ. The germline V and J ends were trimmed by 5 bases and 0 bases, with 12 bases remaining between them. The CDR3 is 15 residues long. The CDR3 DNA reads TGCGCCAGCAGGAGGTGGGGAAGCTCCTACAATGAGCAGTTCTTC. Translating gives CASRRWGSSYNEQFF.

The V gene is TRBV6-5, the J gene TRBJ2-3; TRBD1 might be the D (6 bases). Germline CDR1 MNHEY, CDR2 SVGAGI. The CDR3 has 15 residues. Trimming removed 4 bases from V and 4 bases from J, with 15 bases in between. CDR3 DNA sequence: TGTGCCAGCAGTTTAACAGGGAATTGGGCAGATACGCAGTATTTT. This encodes CASSLTGNWADTQYF.

The chain is built from TRBV7-9 and TRBJ1-2; D gene unclear. With 5 bases removed from V and 0 bases from J, the gap between germline ends came to 13 bases. Germline loops: CDR1 SEHNR, CDR2 FQNEAQ (reference sequence). The CDR3 is 15 amino acids. CDR3 protein: CASSPPGKANYGYTF. The CDR3 DNA reads as TGTGCCAGCAGCCCGCCAGGAAAAGCTAACTATGGCTACACCTTC.

Comments on this clone: The identical CDR3 is also encoded by other nucleotide sequences in the sample. This sequence joins TRBV7-6 and TRBJ2-5; D is ambiguous. The germline V gene encodes CDR1 SGHVS and CDR2 FNYEAQ. V was shortened by 1 base and J by 5 bases, with 8 bases between the two germline ends. The CDR3 spans 13 residues. The CDR3 is CASSLGSQETQYF. Here the CDR3 DNA reads TGTGCCAGCAGCTTAGGGAGCCAGGAGACCCAGTACTTC.

The rearrangement joins TRBV6-6 to TRBJ2-7; 8 nucleotides align to TRBD2. The CDR3 has 15 residues. The ends lost 7 bases at V and 5 bases at J; junction bases unmatched: 13. Looked up from germline, CDR1 is MNHNY and CDR2 is SVGAGI (reference sequence). The CDR3 is CASNPPQREGHEQYF. Here the CDR3 DNA reads TGTGCCAGCAATCCACCCCAACGGGAGGGCCACGAGCAGTACTTC.

V gene TRBV2 combines with J gene TRBJ1-2; 10 bases line up with TRBD1. Trimming took 6 bases from V and 6 from J; bases not matched to a gene: 25. Germline values: CDR1 SNHLY, CDR2 FYNNEI. The CDR3 length is 20 residues. The CDR3 spells CASSQGHLGDRGVSQHGYTF. Written as DNA, the CDR3 is TGTGCCAGCAGCCAGGGCCATTTGGGGGACAGGGGCGTATCACAACATGGCTACACCTTC.

J is TRBJ1-1 and V is TRBV5-1; TRBD1 matches 9 bases. J gave up 7 bases and V 0 bases, and 10 bases lay outside the gene matches. This CDR3 comprises 16 residues. The germline V gene encodes CDR1 SGHRS and CDR2 YFSETQ. The CDR3 is CASSLANTGGSYEAFF. CDR3 nucleotides: TGCGCCAGCAGCTTGGCCAATACAGGGGGCTCCTATGAAGCTTTCTTT.

The chain links TRBV9 to TRBJ1-1; D not resolved. Trimming took 4 bases from V and 6 from J, leaving 16 bases between them. This CDR3 comprises 14 residues. Per germline, CDR1 SGDLS and CDR2 YYNGEE. This CDR3 reads CASSPGSDISEAFF. As DNA, the CDR3 is TGTGCCAGCAGCCCCGGGTCCGATATTTCTGAAGCTTTCTTT.

This clone is a singleton in its sample. The chain recombines TRBV15 with TRBJ2-1; D gene ambiguous. Looked up from germline, CDR1 is LNHNV and CDR2 is YYDKDF (reference sequence). The V end lost 1 base, the J end lost 8 bases, and 9 bases lay between the germline ends. The CDR3 covers 13 residues. The CDR3 DNA follows: TGTGCCACCAGCAGAGGGGATCCTCATGAGCAGTTCTTC. Translated: CATSRGDPHEQFF.

About this clone itself: Other DNA sequences in this sample translate to the same CDR3. V usage is TRBV6-5 and J usage is TRBJ2-7; the D gene is possibly TRBD1 (6 bases). Trimming removed 5 bases at V and 2 bases at J, with 10 bases between. In germline, CDR1 is MNHEY, CDR2 SVGAGI. This CDR3 spans 13 amino acids. This CDR3 is CASSRTVTYEQYF. CDR3 bases: TGTGCCAGCAGTCGGACAGTCACCTACGAGCAGTACTTC.

V is TRBV7-3 and J is TRBJ1-4; D is unclear. Trimming stripped 0 bases from V and 3 bases from J, with 8 bases between. CDR3 length: 15 residues. In germline, CDR1 is SGHTA, CDR2 FQGTGA. The CDR3 DNA sequence: TGTGCCAGCAGCTTAACAGGGTTGGCTAATGAAAAACTGTTTTTT. Its translation: CASSLTGLANEKLFF.

This clone occurred once. This sequence joins TRBV5-6 and TRBJ1-3, with D hard to call. Germline lookup yields CDR1 SGHDT and CDR2 YYEEEE. V dropped 0 bases and J dropped 0 bases, with 10 bases sitting between them. The CDR3 runs 16 residues. The CDR3 DNA is TGTGCCAGCAGCTTGGAGGGCATCGGCTCTGGAAACACCATATATTTT. This codes for CASSLEGIGSGNTIYF. Drawing the rest from reference TRBV5-6 and TRBJ1-3, the complete variable domain is DAGVTQSPTHLIKTRGQQVTLRCSPKSGHDTVSWYQQALGQGPQFIFQYYEEEERQRGNFPDRFSGHQFPNYSSELNVNALLLGDSALYLCASSLEGIGSGNTIYFGEGSWLTVV.

The V and J genes are TRBV6-1 and TRBJ2-1; either TRBD1 or TRBD2 may supply D (6 bases each). From germline, CDR1 is MNHNS and CDR2 SASEGT. Deletions cut 7 bases from V and 5 bases from J, with 18 bases between. This CDR3 is built from 15 residues. The CDR3 nucleotides read TGTGCCAGCAAACCCGCGGGACAACAACACAATGAGCAGTTCTTC. Amino acid sequence: CASKPAGQQHNEQFF.

The chain couples TRBV27 to TRBJ1-6, with TRBD1 identical over 11 bases. The CDR3 spans 15 residues. V lost 4 bases, J lost 8 bases, and 4 bases stayed unmatched. The germline CDR1 and CDR2 sequences are MNHEY and SMNVEV (reference sequence). This CDR3 reads CASSSRTGGHSPLHF. As DNA, the CDR3 is TGTGCCAGCAGTTCAAGGACAGGGGGCCATTCACCCCTCCACTTT.

The chain employs TRBV5-1 and TRBJ1-1; the match to TRBD1 covers 9 bases. Germline V gene lookup returns CDR1 SGHRS and CDR2 YFSETQ. There are 13 residues in the CDR3. The V and J ends lost 7 bases and 5 bases, in that order; junction bases with no gene match: 6. Here the CDR3 reads CASRETGGTEAFF. The CDR3 bases are TGCGCCAGCCGTGAGACAGGGGGGACTGAAGCTTTCTTT.

This rearrangement joins TRBV29-1 to TRBJ1-1, with TRBD1 as a possible D gene (6 bases). This CDR3 has 15 amino acids. The V end lost 5 bases, the J end lost 3 bases, and 19 bases lay between the germline ends. CDR1 is SQVTM, CDR2 ANQGSEA, per germline. CDR3 DNA: TGCAGCGTTAGATTTGACAGGCCCATGGACACTGAAGCTTTCTTT. This sequence encodes CSVRFDRPMDTEAFF.

The chain employs TRBV28 and TRBJ1-5, with a weak D call TRBD1 (6 bases). Germline CDR1 and CDR2: MDHEN and SYDVKM. V was clipped by 5 bases and J by 4 bases, with 15 bases between them. CDR3 length: 15 residues. The CDR3 loop reads CASSLRDKGNQPQHF. The DNA for the CDR3 is TGTGCCAGCAGTCTCCGGGACAAGGGAAATCAGCCCCAGCATTTT.

The V and J genes are TRBV28 and TRBJ2-5; 10 bases align to TRBD2. Germline V gene sequence: CDR1 MDHEN, CDR2 SYDVKM. This CDR3 has 21 amino acids. V gave up 5 bases and J gave up 5 bases; unmatched junction bases: 26. CDR3 sequence (DNA): TGTGCCAGCAGTCCAGCTTATTTCCCCCTAGCGGGGGCACTACCCTCGGAGACCCAGTACTTC. It codes for CASSPAYFPLAGALPSETQYF.

The genes are TRBV5-1 and TRBJ1-1, with D uncertain. The V and J ends lost 5 bases and 0 bases respectively, with 5 bases between them. The germline CDR1 and CDR2 sequences are SGHRS and YFSETQ. This CDR3 is built from 12 residues. CDR3 region: CASSYLNTEAFF. CDR3 coding DNA: TGCGCCAGCAGTTATTTGAACACTGAAGCTTTCTTT.

The genes are TRBV12-2 and TRBJ1-4. TRBV12-2 is shown as a pseudogene. The CDR3 runs 16 residues. CDR3 protein: CASRLATASRGEKLFF. CDR3 coding DNA: TGTGCAAGTCGCTTAGCGACGGCTTCCCGGGGTGAAAAACTGTTTTTT.

The V call is TRBV5-1, the J call TRBJ1-2; D may be TRBD1 (5 bases). Germline loops: CDR1 SGHRS, CDR2 YFSETQ. The V and J ends lost 4 bases and 5 bases respectively, with 18 bases between them. The CDR3 covers 15 residues. The DNA for the CDR3 is TGCGCCAGCAGCCACACTAACCAGGGCCCATATGGCTACACCTTC. Protein product: CASSHTNQGPYGYTF.